This is a list of T cell receptor beta chains from one sample in a study of cytomegalovirus exposure and HLA in healthy donors. Generated by immunoSEQ multiplex PCR, the TCRdb table keeps only in-frame clones and is missing some. Among around 200,000 clones listed, less than 85% were seen once. Sequencing was done on a sample of PBMCs. These receptors all stem from a boy between 10 and 17 years old in good health and CMV-seronegative. CDR3s include the opening cysteine and the closing phenylalanine or tryptophan. Each record gives: V gene, clone size, D gene, J gene, CDR3 DNA, CDR3 protein. A D gene is named only where the DNA matches it firmly. Not every row has a clone size; where given, it reads once, few, many or a size class.

>TRBV30|.|TRBD1|TRBJ1-6
TGTGCCTGGACGACAGGGGATTGGTCACCCCTCCACTTT
CAWTTGDWSPLHF
>TRBV7-9|once|TRBD2|TRBJ2-5
TGTGCCAGCAGCGATAGACTAGCGGGGGGACAAGAGACCCAGTACTTC
CASSDRLAGGQETQYF
>TRBV6-5|.|.|TRBJ1-1
TGTGCCAGCAGCGCGAGGGTTGTGAACACTGAAGCTTTCTTT
CASSARVVNTEAFF
>TRBV2|.|.|TRBJ1-3
TGTGCCAGCAGTGATTCAGGGTTACGGGGAAACACCATATATTTT
CASSDSGLRGNTIYF
>TRBV7-8|.|.|TRBJ1-3
TGTGCCAGCAGCTTAGTCAGCGGATTCTCTGGAAACACCATATATTTT
CASSLVSGFSGNTIYF
>TRBV5-5|.|.|TRBJ2-5
TGTGCCAGCAGCTCGGAGCCCCGGAACCAAGAGACCCAGTACTTC
CASSSEPRNQETQYF
>TRBV11-2|few|.|TRBJ1-2
TGTGCCAGCAGCCCAGCTAACTATGGCTACACCTTC
CASSPANYGYTF
>TRBV5-6|.|TRBD2|TRBJ2-1
TGTGCCAGCAGCCCGGGACTAGCGGGAGTTGAGCAGTTCTTC
CASSPGLAGVEQFF
>TRBV7-8|.|.|TRBJ1-5
TGTGCCAGCAGCTTAGCCCCAGGGGCAGGACAGCCCCAGCATTTT
CASSLAPGAGQPQHF
>TRBV21-1|few|.|TRBJ1-5
TGTGCCAGCAGCAAAGTTTTCCGGAAACACAGCCCCCAGCATTTT
CASSKVFRKHSPQHF